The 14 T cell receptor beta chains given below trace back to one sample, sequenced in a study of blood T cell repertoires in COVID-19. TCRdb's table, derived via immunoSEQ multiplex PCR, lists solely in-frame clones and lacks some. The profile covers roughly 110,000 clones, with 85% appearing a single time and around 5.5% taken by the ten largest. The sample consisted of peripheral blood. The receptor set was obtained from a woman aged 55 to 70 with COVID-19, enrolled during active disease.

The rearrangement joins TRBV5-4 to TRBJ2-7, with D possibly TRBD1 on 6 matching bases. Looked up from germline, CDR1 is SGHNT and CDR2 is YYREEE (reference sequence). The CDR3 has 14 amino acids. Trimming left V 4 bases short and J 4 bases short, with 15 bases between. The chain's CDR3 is CASSPTPGDYEQYF. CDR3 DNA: TGTGCCAGCAGCCCGACGCCAGGGGATTACGAGCAGTACTTC.

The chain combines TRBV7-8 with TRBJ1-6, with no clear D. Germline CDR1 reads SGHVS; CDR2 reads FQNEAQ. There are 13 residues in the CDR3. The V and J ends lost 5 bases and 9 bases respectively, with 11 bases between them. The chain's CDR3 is CASSQNNGSPLHF. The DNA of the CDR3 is TGTGCCAGCAGCCAAAATAACGGTTCACCCCTCCACTTT. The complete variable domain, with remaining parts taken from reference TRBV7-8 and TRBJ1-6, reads GAGVSQSPRYKVAKRGQDVALRCDPISGHVSLFWYQQALGQGPEFLTYFQNEAQLDKSGLPSDRFFAERPEGSVSTLKIQRTQQEDSAVYLCASSQNNGSPLHFGNGTRLTVT.

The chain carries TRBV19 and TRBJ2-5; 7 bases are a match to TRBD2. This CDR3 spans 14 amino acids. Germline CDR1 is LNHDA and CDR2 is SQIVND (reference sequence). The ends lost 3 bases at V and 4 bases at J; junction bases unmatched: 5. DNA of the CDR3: TGTGCCAGTAGTATGTTTGGGGGGGGAGAGACCCAGTACTTC. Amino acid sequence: CASSMFGGGETQYF.

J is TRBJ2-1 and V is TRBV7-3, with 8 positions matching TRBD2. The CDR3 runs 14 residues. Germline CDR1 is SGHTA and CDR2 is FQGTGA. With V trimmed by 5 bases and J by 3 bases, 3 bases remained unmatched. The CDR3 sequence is CASSPGTSYNEQFF. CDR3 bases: TGTGCCAGCAGCCCCGGGACTAGCTACAATGAGCAGTTCTTC. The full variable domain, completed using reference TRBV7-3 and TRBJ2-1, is GAGVSQTPSNKVTEKGKYVELRCDPISGHTALYWYRQSLGQGPEFLIYFQGTGAADDSGLPNDRFFAVRPEGSVSTLKIQRTERGDSAVYLCASSPGTSYNEQFFGPGTRLTVL.

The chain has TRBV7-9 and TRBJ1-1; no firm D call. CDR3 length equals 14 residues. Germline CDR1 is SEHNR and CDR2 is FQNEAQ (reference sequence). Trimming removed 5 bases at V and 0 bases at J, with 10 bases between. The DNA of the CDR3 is TGTGCCAGCAGCCCTTCGTACATGAACACTGAAGCTTTCTTT. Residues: CASSPSYMNTEAFF.

The DNA for the CDR3 is TGTGCCAGTAGTGGAACAGGGGAGAGGAATCAGCCCCAGCATTTT. Translation gives CASSGTGERNQPQHF. The rearrangement links TRBV19 to TRBJ1-5, with 7 positions matching TRBD1. Germline CDR1 and CDR2: LNHDA and SQIVND (reference sequence). Trimming took 5 bases from V and 4 from J; bases not matched to a gene: 8. The CDR3 is 15 amino acids. The full variable domain, in which reference TRBV19 and TRBJ1-5 provide the parts outside the CDR3, is DGGITQSPKYLFRKEGQNVTLSCEQNLNHDAMYWYRQDPGQGLRLIYYSQIVNDFQKGDIAEGYSVSREKKESFPLTVTSAQKNPTAFYLCASSGTGERNQPQHFGDGTRLSIL.

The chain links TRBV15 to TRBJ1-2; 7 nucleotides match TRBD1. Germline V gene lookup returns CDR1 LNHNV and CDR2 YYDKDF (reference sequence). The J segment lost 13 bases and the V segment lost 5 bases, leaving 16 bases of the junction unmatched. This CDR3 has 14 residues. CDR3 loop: CATSLLVGQAVITF. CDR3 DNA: TGTGCCACCAGCCTTCTTGTTGGACAGGCGGTCATCACCTTC.

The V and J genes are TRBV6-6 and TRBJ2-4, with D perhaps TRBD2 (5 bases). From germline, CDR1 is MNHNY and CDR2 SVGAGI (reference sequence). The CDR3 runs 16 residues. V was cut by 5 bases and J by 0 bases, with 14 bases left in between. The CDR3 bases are TGTGCCAGCAGTCTGGGGAGAGCCTTAGCCAAAAACATTCAGTACTTC. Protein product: CASSLGRALAKNIQYF.

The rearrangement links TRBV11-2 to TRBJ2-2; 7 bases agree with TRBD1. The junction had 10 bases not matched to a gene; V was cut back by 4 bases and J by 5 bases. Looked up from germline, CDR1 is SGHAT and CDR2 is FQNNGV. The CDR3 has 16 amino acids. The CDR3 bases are TGTGCCAGCAGCTCCAAAGACAGGGTATGGACCGGGGAGCTGTTTTTT. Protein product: CASSSKDRVWTGELFF.

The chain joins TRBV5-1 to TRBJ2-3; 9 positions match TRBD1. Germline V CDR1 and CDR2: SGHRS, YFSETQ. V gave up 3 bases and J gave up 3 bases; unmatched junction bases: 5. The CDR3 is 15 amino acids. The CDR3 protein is CASSSRQGGTDTQYF. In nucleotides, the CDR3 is TGCGCCAGCAGCTCCAGACAGGGGGGGACAGATACGCAGTATTTT. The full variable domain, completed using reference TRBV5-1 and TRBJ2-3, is KAGVTQTPRYLIKTRGQQVTLSCSPISGHRSVSWYQQTPGQGLQFLFEYFSETQRNKGNFPGRFSGRQFSNSRSEMNVSTLELGDSALYLCASSSRQGGTDTQYFGPGTRLTVL.

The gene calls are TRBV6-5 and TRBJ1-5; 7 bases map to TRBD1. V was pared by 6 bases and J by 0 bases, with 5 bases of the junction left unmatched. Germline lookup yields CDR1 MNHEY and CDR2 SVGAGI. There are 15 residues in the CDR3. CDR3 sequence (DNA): TGTGCCAGCAGGGACTACAGGGGTAGCAATCAGCCCCAGCATTTT. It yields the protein CASRDYRGSNQPQHF.

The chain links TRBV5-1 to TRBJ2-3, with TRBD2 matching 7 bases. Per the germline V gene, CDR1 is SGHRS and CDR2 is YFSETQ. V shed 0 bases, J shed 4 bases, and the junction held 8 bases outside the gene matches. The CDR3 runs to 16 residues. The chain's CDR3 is CASSLVMGGMSDTQYF. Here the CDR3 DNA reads TGCGCCAGCAGCTTGGTAATGGGGGGGATGTCAGATACGCAGTATTTT.

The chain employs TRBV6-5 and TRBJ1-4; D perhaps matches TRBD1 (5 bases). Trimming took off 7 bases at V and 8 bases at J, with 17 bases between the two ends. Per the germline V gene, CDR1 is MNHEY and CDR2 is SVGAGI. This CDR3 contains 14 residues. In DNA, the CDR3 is TGTGCCAGCAAAGGGGTAACACTTCGGGAAAAACTGTTTTTT. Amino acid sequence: CASKGVTLREKLFF.

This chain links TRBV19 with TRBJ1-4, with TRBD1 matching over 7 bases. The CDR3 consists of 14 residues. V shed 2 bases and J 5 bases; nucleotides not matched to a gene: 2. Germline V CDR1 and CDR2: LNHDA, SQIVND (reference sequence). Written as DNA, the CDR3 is TGTGCCAGTAGTATACCAGGGGGGAATGAAAAACTGTTTTTT. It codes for CASSIPGGNEKLFF. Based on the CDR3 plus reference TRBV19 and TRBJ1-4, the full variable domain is DGGITQSPKYLFRKEGQNVTLSCEQNLNHDAMYWYRQDPGQGLRLIYYSQIVNDFQKGDIAEGYSVSREKKESFPLTVTSAQKNPTAFYLCASSIPGGNEKLFFGSGTQLSVL.